This T cell receptor beta chain derives from a study of graft-versus-host responses after intestinal transplantation. Regarding the study as a whole: GvH clonotypes were identified within recipient marrow, with a subset emerging first in ileum or blood.

TCRdb's copy holds only in-frame clones and misses some; the assay was immunoSEQ multiplex PCR. The sample contains about 110,000 clones, approximately 92% of which appear only once. Note on this clone: Antigen: not known.

With V trimmed by 0 bases and J by 0 bases, 1 base remained unmatched. Germline-derived CDR1 and CDR2 are MGHRA and YSYEKL. This CDR3 has 15 amino acids. This sequence joins TRBV4-1 and TRBJ2-7; 8 nucleotides agree with TRBD2. The sequences come from unstimulated CD8+ T cells sorted from spleen or lymph node cells, collected before intestinal transplant. The sequence was collected from a human donor who received an intestinal transplant. Here the CDR3 reads CASSQELAASYEQYF. CDR3 sequence (DNA): TGCGCCAGCAGCCAAGAACTAGCGGCCTCCTACGAGCAGTACTTC.